This TCR beta chain was obtained from a study of cytomegalovirus exposure and HLA in healthy donors. Study-level points and caveats: HLA allele associations emerged for about 16,000 TCR beta sequences in a later analysis, at 0.05 false discovery rate. Earlier analysis looked at TCR beta V segments, and most were productive about 87% or about 30% of the time. Later analysis identified several of the most significant clusters that appeared linked to common viral pathogens.

A note on this clone: Its antigen is unknown.

The donors were healthy bone marrow donors. Primers for the PCR totalled 60 Vbeta and 13 Jbeta. Assay: immunoSEQ multiplex PCR; the TCRdb copy retains only in-frame clones and omits some. Among about 55,000 clones listed, 60% to 80% were seen once. V was clipped by 5 bases and J by 3 bases, with 17 bases between them. CDR1 and CDR2 (germline): SEHNR, FQNEAQ (reference sequence). There are 15 residues in the CDR3. The chain combines TRBV7-9 with TRBJ2-7; possible D gene TRBD2, 6 bases. This receptor was obtained from a female donor in good health and CMV-seronegative. Sequenced material: PBMCs. In DNA form, the CDR3 reads TGTGCCAGCAGCCATTCGCCGGGACTTTACTACGAGCAGTACTTC. The encoded protein is CASSHSPGLYYEQYF. The full variable domain, with the rest looked up from reference TRBV7-9 and TRBJ2-7, is DTGVSQNPRHKITKRGQNVTFRCDPISEHNRLYWYRQTLGQGPEFLTYFQNEAQLEKSRLLSDRFSAERPKGSFSTLEIQRTEQGDSAMYLCASSHSPGLYYEQYFGPGTRLTVT.